The entry that follows covers one TCR beta chain sequence. Antigen: not known. The method was immunoSEQ multiplex PCR; TCRdb's version includes in-frame clones alone and lacks a portion of them. The sample carries fewer than 25,000 clones, 70% to 80% recorded once. This record comes from a study of regulatory dendritic cells for organ transplantation. The study's findings and limits: Considerable individual heterogeneity was seen in alloreactive memory CD8+ T cells. Regulatory dendritic cells appeared to expand memory CD8+ clones less than mature ones.

Germline V gives CDR1 SGHTA, CDR2 FQGNSA. CDR3 length equals 15 residues. V was pared by 0 bases and J by 4 bases, with 12 bases between. V usage is TRBV7-2 and J usage is TRBJ1-2; weak D call: TRBD1 (5 bases). Sequencing used memory CD4+ T cells from blood. The subset denotes: CD45RO+ memory T cells. The clonotype was recovered from a human donor in good health. The chain's CDR3 is CASSLAQGGSYGYTF. CDR3 sequence (DNA): TGTGCCAGCAGCTTAGCCCAGGGCGGGAGCTATGGCTACACCTTC.